The 11 T cell receptor beta chains in this list originate from one sample, sequenced in a study of siplizumab effects on memory and regulatory T cells. The table came from immunoSEQ multiplex PCR; TCRdb's copy has only in-frame clones and leaves some out. The sample yields under 95,000 clones, roughly 94% seen once. Sequenced input: non-Treg CD4+ T cells sorted from blood. The receptor source for this set is a human donor in good health.

This chain uses TRBV18 with TRBJ2-7; D unresolved. Trimming shortened V by 5 bases and J by 2 bases, and 4 bases separated the two germline ends. The germline V gene encodes CDR1 KGHSH and CDR2 LQKENI. This CDR3 is 11 amino acids long. The CDR3, as DNA: TGTGCCAGCTCATCGGCCTACGAGCAGTACTTC. Translating it yields CASSSAYEQYF.

This chain uses TRBV6-1 with TRBJ2-5; 9 nucleotides match TRBD1. CDR1 is MNHNS, CDR2 SASEGT, per germline. V trimming: 6 bases; J trimming: 7 bases; junction bases outside the gene matches: 6. This CDR3 contains 13 residues. The CDR3 protein is CASSAGTGWTQYF. In DNA form, the CDR3 reads TGTGCCAGCAGCGCCGGGACAGGGTGGACCCAGTACTTC.

V is TRBV18 and J is TRBJ2-1; D possibly corresponds to TRBD2 (5 bases). Trimming left V 4 bases short and J 10 bases short, with 14 bases between. This CDR3 has 13 residues. From germline, CDR1 is KGHSH and CDR2 LQKENI. The CDR3 sequence: CASSLDRESEQFF. CDR3 DNA sequence: TGTGCCAGCTCACTCGACCGGGAAAGCGAGCAGTTCTTC.

The gene calls are TRBV15 and TRBJ2-5; TRBD1 matches at 9 bases. V lost 3 bases to trimming and J lost 7 bases; unmatched junction nucleotides: 12. Germline V lookup: CDR1 LNHNV, CDR2 YYDKDF (reference sequence). The CDR3 consists of 16 residues. DNA for the CDR3: TGTGCCACCAGCAGGGCCCCGGGACAGGGCCATTGGACCCAGTACTTC. Its protein is CATSRAPGQGHWTQYF.

This chain links TRBV30 with TRBJ1-2; no firm D call. Germline CDR1 is GTSNPN and CDR2 is SVGIG (reference sequence). The length of the CDR3 is 13 residues. Trimming took 1 base from V and 7 from J, leaving 13 bases between them. In DNA, the CDR3 is TGTGCCTGGAGTGGCATGGGATTCGGTGGCTACACCTTC. Amino acid sequence: CAWSGMGFGGYTF.

In the case of this clone: Other nucleotide sequences in the sample specify the same CDR3. The rearrangement uses TRBV5-1 and TRBJ2-5; D call uncertain. Per the germline V gene, CDR1 is SGHRS and CDR2 is YFSETQ. The CDR3 is 11 residues long. Trimming pared 0 bases from V and 5 bases from J, leaving 2 bases between. The CDR3 loop is CASSLAETQYF. As DNA, the CDR3 is TGCGCCAGCAGCTTGGCGGAGACCCAGTACTTC.

CDR3 loop: CATSIGGTPGVEQYF. CDR3 DNA sequence: TGCGCCACCAGTATCGGCGGGACTCCGGGAGTGGAGCAGTACTTC. This chain joins TRBV5-1 and TRBJ2-7; D is perhaps TRBD2 (6 bases). Trimming shortened V by 9 bases and J by 7 bases, and 26 bases separated the two germline ends. This CDR3 region has 15 residues. Germline assignment: CDR1 SGHRS and CDR2 YFSETQ.

The chain has TRBV18 and TRBJ2-3, with D maybe TRBD2 (6 bases). CDR3 length: 15 amino acids. V shed 4 bases and J shed 4 bases, with 15 bases lying between them. Germline loops: CDR1 KGHSH, CDR2 LQKENI. The CDR3 region has the DNA TGTGCCAGCTCACGGCCTGGCGGGAAGGCAGATACGCAGTATTTT. Translated, it gives CASSRPGGKADTQYF.

This chain links TRBV7-2 with TRBJ2-6; TRBD2 matches at 10 bases. Germline-derived CDR1 and CDR2 are SGHTA and FQGNSA. The length of the CDR3 is 18 residues. After removal of 1 base from V and 1 base from J, the junction contained 4 bases not matched to a gene. The CDR3 spells CASSLVATSGSGANVLTF. DNA of the CDR3: TGTGCCAGCAGCTTAGTTGCGACTAGCGGGTCTGGGGCCAACGTCCTGACTTTC.

The V gene is TRBV10-3, the J gene TRBJ1-1; the D is unclear. CDR1 ENHRY and CDR2 SYGVKD come from the germline V gene. Trimming shortened V by 5 bases and J by 6 bases, and 7 bases separated the two germline ends. The CDR3 length is 11 residues. The CDR3 is CAISSVAEAFF. DNA of the CDR3: TGTGCCATCAGTAGTGTGGCTGAAGCTTTCTTT.

This clone was observed once. The chain recombines TRBV11-2 with TRBJ2-2; D gene uncertain. The germline gives CDR1 SGHAT, CDR2 FQNNGV. V shed 2 bases and J shed 6 bases, with 13 bases lying between them. The CDR3 runs 15 residues. CDR3 region: CASSLQPPGAGELFF. CDR3 DNA sequence: TGTGCCAGCAGCTTACAGCCCCCAGGCGCCGGGGAGCTGTTTTTT.